This TCR beta chain was sequenced for a study of cytomegalovirus exposure and HLA in healthy donors (dated by TCRdb to the late 2010s). Concerning the study at large: According to a later analysis, one platform produced both the 110 or so validation repertoires and the 620 or so repertoires of the first cohort. To predict cytomegalovirus infection status, the study combined high-throughput TCR immunosequencing, statistical association of individual TCRs with disease status, and machine learning. Besides the first cohort of 666 subjects, a separate validation cohort made up of over 95 different subjects was used. The study was designed to test whether signatures of past pathogen exposure could be identified by cataloging public T cell receptors.

With respect to this clone: Its antigen is unknown. No quality values exist for individual bases; no much larger clone is one base distant.

General conclusions and limits of the study: It was suggested by the authors that the approach could potentially be generalized to other disease states and immunological phenotypes. In the study, roughly 160 TCR beta chains were listed as associated with cytomegalovirus. The validation cohort had no HLA typing available for a later analysis, so co-occurrence within that cohort was assessed over all 130 or so repertoires. A later analysis found that TCRs clustered in the first cohort also tended to co-occur in the 110 or so validation repertoires, with 94% of cluster scores above 0. While some public TCRs were present in many individuals, most TCR sequences turned up only very rarely across donors. In both the original and validation cohorts, the classifier was reported to diagnose cytomegalovirus status with high specificity and sensitivity. In vitro tests confirmed that three of the cytomegalovirus-associated TCR beta chains recognize cytomegalovirus antigens.

Library preparation was by the immunoSEQ multiplex PCR assay. The original methods were these. To diagnose cytomegalovirus status from the catalog of TCR beta chain sequences, a statistical classification framework was built. TCRdb retrieved this table from immuneACCESS and kept in-frame rearrangements only. Not all clones are present; in checked studies, unresolved V genes account for under half, and no reason is known for the remainder. The DNA gave D and trimming, while V, J and clone size come from that table. For this sample there are under 85,000 clones; roughly 95% appear just once. The top ten clonotypes cover more than 3% of the sample. The donors were included in the validation cohort of 90 to 150 subjects, a group kept apart from the approximately 690-subject first cohort. Trimming accounts for 5 bases at V and 11 bases at J, while the number of junction bases matched to no gene is 27. For CDR1 and CDR2, the germline V gene lists SGHRS and YFSETQ. The CDR3 runs 18 amino acids, cysteine and phenylalanine included. The CDR3 DNA has 54 bases and is translated from base 1.

The rearrangement joined TRBV5-1 to TRBJ1-1, with 7 junctional bases fitting TRBD1. The sample was PBMCs. The sequence came from a woman aged 18-29 years in good health and CMV-seropositive. CDR3 loop: CASSDITGVGVTRRRAFF. In nucleotide form, the sequence is TGCGCCAGCAGTGATATAACAGGGGTGGGGGTCACCCGTCGAAGGGCTTTCTTT.